Shown below are 5 T cell receptor beta chains from a single sample sequenced in a study of T cells after yellow fever vaccination. TCRdb re-analysed the 5' RACE reads in MiXCR, keeping a single row per CDR3 protein. The sample gives 300,000 to 450,000 distinct CDR3 sequences, 6% to 8% of which show up once; over 14% is in the top ten. Sample: PBMCs, taken 5 days after the yellow fever booster vaccination. The receptors were gathered from a man aged 30-40 years who received the YFV17D yellow fever vaccine.

This chain uses TRBV20-1 with TRBJ2-5; no reliable D call. Between the trimmed V and J ends, which lost 3 bases and 4 bases, there was a span of 18 bases. Germline loops: CDR1 DFQATT, CDR2 SNEGSKA (reference sequence). The CDR3 sequence is 15 residues long. The CDR3 region has the DNA TGCAGTGCTAGTAAGAACTCCCCCGCTCGAGAGACCCAGTACTTC. Encoded protein: CSASKNSPARETQYF.

This clonotype was seen a handful of times. The chain links TRBV5-4 to TRBJ2-5; possibly TRBD1 for D (7 bases). CDR3 length equals 15 residues. Trimming left V 3 bases short and J 5 bases short, with 17 bases between. The V gene's germline CDR1 is SGHNT and CDR2 YYREEE (reference sequence). The CDR3 is CASSSAGGYIETQYF. The CDR3 DNA reads as TGTGCCAGCAGCTCGGCAGGGGGGTACATCGAGACCCAGTACTTC. Complete variable domain (other parts from reference TRBV5-4 and TRBJ2-5): ETGVTQSPTHLIKTRGQQVTLRCSSQSGHNTVSWYQQALGQGPQFIFQYYREEENGRGNFPPRFSGLQFPNYSSELNVNALELDDSALYLCASSSAGGYIETQYFGPGTRLLVL.

Concerning this clonotype itself: A single base separates this from a much larger clone, so it may be a read error. The DNA for the CDR3 is TGCAGCGGGGGTACCGATGTGCAGTTCTTC. Translation gives CSGGTDVQFF. V is TRBV29-1 and J is TRBJ2-1; D uncertain. V lost 7 bases and J 12 bases, leaving 13 bases between the germline ends. Germline-derived CDR1 and CDR2 are SQVTM and ANQGSEA. The CDR3 covers 10 residues.

This clonotype turned up a few times. The chain couples TRBV6-2 or TRBV6-3 to TRBJ1-5; D is possibly TRBD1 (6 bases). The V gene lost 7 bases and the J gene lost 2 bases, with 15 bases spanning the gap. In germline, CDR1 is MNHEY, CDR2 SVGEGT. This CDR3 spans 15 amino acids. The CDR3 DNA sequence: TGTGCCAGCAAAGCACAGGGACCGGGCAATCAGCCCCAGCATTTT. Its protein product is CASKAQGPGNQPQHF.

This clonotype was seen more than once but under ten times. The chain recombines TRBV29-1 with TRBJ2-7; D ambiguous. Germline CDR1 reads SQVTM; CDR2 reads ANQGSEA. With 7 bases removed from V and 0 bases from J, the gap between germline ends came to 16 bases. The CDR3 sequence is 14 residues long. The CDR3 DNA is TGCAGCGCTCGGACGGACCCAAGCTCCTACGAGCAGTACTTC. As protein: CSARTDPSSYEQYF.